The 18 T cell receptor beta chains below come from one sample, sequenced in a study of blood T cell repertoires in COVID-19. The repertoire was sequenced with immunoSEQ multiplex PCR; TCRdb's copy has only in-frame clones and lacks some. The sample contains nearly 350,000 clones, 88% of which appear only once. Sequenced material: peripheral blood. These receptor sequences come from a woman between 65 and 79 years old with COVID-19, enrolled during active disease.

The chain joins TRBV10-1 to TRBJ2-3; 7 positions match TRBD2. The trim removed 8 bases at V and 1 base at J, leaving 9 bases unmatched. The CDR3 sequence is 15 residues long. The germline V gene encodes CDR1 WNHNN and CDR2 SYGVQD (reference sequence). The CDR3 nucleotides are TGCGCCAGCCTCGGACTAGTTCTCGGCACAGATACGCAGTATTTT. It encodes CASLGLVLGTDTQYF.

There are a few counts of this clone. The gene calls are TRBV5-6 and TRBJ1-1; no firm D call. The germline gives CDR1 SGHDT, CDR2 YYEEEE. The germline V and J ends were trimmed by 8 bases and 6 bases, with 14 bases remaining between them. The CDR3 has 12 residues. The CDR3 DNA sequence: TGTGCCAGTGCGAAAGGGAGCGCTGAAGCTTTCTTT. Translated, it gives CASAKGSAEAFF.

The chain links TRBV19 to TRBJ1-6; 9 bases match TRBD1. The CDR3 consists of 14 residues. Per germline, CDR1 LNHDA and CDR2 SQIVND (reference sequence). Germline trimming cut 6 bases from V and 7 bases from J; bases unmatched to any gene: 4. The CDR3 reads CASRTGTGNSPLHF. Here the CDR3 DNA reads TGTGCCAGTAGGACCGGGACAGGGAATTCACCCCTCCACTTT.

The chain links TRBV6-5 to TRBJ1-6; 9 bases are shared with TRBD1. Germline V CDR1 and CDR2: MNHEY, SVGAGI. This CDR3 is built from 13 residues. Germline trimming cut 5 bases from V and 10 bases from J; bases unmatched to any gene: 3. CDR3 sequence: CASSRTGDSPLHF. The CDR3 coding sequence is TGTGCCAGCAGTCGGACAGGGGACTCACCCCTCCACTTT.

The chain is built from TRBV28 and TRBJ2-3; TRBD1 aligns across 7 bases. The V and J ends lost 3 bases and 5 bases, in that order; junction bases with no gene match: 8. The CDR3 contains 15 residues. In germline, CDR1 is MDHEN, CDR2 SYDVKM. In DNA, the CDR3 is TGTGCCAGCAGTTTCAGGGGGTTTTCACAAGATACGCAGTATTTT. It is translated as CASSFRGFSQDTQYF.

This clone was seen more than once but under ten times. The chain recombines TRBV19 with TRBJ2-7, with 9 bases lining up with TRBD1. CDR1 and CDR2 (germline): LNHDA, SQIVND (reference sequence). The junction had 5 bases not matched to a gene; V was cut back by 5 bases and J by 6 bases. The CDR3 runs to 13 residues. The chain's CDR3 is CASSPTGGGEQYF. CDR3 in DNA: TGTGCCAGTAGTCCTACAGGGGGCGGCGAGCAGTACTTC.

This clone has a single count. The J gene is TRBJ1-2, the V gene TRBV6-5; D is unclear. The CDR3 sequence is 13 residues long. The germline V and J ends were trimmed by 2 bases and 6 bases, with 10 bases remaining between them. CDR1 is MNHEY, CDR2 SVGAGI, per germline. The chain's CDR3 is CASSYAQAHGYTF. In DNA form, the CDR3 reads TGTGCCAGCAGTTACGCGCAGGCGCATGGCTACACCTTC.

The CDR3 nucleotides are TGCGCCAGCAGCTTTCGAGGGGGGGCCGGGGCAGATACGCAGTATTTT. Its protein is CASSFRGGAGADTQYF. The gene calls are TRBV5-1 and TRBJ2-3, with D possibly being TRBD2 (7 bases). The CDR3 is made up of 16 amino acids. Per the germline V gene, CDR1 is SGHRS and CDR2 is YFSETQ. V lost 2 bases, J lost 4 bases, and 17 bases lay in between.

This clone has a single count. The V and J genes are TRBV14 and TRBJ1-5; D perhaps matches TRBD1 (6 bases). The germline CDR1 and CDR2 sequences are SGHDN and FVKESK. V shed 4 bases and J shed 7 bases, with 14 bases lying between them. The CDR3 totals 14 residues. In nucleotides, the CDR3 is TGTGCCAGCAGCCTTACAGGGTCGGGACAGCCCCAGCATTTT. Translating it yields CASSLTGSGQPQHF.

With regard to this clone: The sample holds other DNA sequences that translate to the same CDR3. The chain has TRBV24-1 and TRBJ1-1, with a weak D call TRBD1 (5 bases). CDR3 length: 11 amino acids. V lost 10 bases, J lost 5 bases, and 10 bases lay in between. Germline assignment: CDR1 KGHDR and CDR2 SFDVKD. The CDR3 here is CATRRGTEAFF. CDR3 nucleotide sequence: TGTGCCACTCGACGGGGGACTGAAGCTTTCTTT.

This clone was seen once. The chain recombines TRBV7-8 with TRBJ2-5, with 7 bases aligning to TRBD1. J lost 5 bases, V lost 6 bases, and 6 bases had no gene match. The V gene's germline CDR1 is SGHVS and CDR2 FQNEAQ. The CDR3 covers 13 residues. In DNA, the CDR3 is TGTGCCAGCAGTACCAGACAGGGTGAGACCCAGTACTTC. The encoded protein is CASSTRQGETQYF.

The CDR3 loop reads CASSFRSMNTEAFF. The CDR3 DNA follows: TGCGCCAGCAGCTTCCGAAGCATGAACACTGAAGCTTTCTTT. The chain joins TRBV5-1 to TRBJ1-1; no reliable D call. Germline V lookup: CDR1 SGHRS, CDR2 YFSETQ. There are 14 residues in the CDR3. The V end lost 2 bases, the J end lost 0 bases, and 8 bases lay between the germline ends. The full variable domain, its missing parts supplied by reference TRBV5-1 and TRBJ1-1, is KAGVTQTPRYLIKTRGQQVTLSCSPISGHRSVSWYQQTPGQGLQFLFEYFSETQRNKGNFPGRFSGRQFSNSRSEMNVSTLELGDSALYLCASSFRSMNTEAFFGQGTRLTVV.

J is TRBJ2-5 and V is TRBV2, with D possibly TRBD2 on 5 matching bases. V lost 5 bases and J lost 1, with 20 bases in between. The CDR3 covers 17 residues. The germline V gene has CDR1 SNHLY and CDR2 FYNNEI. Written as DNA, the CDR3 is TGTGCCAGCAGTAGGAGCGGAGAGATAACCCCCCAAGAGACCCAGTACTTC. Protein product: CASSRSGEITPQETQYF.

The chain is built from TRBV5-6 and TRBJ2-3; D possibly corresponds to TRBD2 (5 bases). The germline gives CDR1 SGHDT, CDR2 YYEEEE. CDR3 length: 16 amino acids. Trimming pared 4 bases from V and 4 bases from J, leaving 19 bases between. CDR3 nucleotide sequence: TGTGCCAGCAGCGCCCTCCCGAGGGCCCAGCCAGATACGCAGTATTTT. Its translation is CASSALPRAQPDTQYF.

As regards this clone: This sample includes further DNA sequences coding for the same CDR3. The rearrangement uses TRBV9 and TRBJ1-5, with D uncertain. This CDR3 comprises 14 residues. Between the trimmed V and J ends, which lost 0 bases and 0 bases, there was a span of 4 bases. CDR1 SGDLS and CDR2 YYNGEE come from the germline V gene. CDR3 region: CASSVGDSNQPQHF. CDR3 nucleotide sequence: TGTGCCAGCAGCGTAGGCGATAGCAATCAGCCCCAGCATTTT.

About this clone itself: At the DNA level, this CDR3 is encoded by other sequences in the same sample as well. CDR3 DNA sequence: TGTGCCATCAGTGCGGACAGGGACGAGCAGTACTTC. Encoded protein: CAISADRDEQYF. The V call is TRBV10-3, the J call TRBJ2-7; the match to TRBD1 covers 8 bases. The V gene's germline CDR1 is ENHRY and CDR2 SYGVKD. This CDR3 has 12 amino acids. Germline trimming cut 4 bases from V and 5 bases from J; bases unmatched to any gene: 1.

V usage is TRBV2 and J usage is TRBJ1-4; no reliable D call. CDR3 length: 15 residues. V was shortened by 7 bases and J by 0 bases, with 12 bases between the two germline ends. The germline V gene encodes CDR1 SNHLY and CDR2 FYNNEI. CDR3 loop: CASIRSPATNEKLFF. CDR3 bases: TGTGCCAGCATAAGGAGTCCTGCAACTAATGAAAAACTGTTTTTT. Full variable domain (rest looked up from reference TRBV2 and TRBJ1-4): EPEVTQTPSHQVTQMGQEVILRCVPISNHLYFYWYRQILGQKVEFLVSFYNNEISEKSEIFDDQFSVERPDGSNFTLKIRSTKLEDSAMYFCASIRSPATNEKLFFGSGTQLSVL.

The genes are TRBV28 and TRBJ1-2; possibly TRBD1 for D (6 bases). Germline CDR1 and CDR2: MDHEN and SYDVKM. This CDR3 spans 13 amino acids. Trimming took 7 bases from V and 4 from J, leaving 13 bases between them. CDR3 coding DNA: TGTGCCAGCACGGGAGGGGGGTTCTATGGCTACACCTTC. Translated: CASTGGGFYGYTF.